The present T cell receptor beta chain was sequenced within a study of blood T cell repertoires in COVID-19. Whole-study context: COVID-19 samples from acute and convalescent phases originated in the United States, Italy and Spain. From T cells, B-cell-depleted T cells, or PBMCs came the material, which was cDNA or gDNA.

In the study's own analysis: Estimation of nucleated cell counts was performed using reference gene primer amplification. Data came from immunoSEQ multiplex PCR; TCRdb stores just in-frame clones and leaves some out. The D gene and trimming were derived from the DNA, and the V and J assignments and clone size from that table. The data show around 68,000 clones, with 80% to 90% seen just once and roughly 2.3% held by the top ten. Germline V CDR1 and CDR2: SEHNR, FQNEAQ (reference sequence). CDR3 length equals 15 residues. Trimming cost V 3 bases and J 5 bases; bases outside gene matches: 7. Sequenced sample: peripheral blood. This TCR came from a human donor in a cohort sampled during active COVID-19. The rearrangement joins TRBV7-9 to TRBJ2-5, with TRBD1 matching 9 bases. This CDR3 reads CASSFRQGEFETQYF. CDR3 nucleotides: TGTGCCAGCAGCTTCCGACAGGGGGAATTTGAGACCCAGTACTTC.